The 15 T cell receptor beta chains below come from one sample, sequenced in a study of T-cell memory formation after mild COVID-19. TCRdb passed the 5' RACE reads through MiXCR, listing each CDR3 protein once. The data contain more than 110,000 distinct CDR3 sequences, almost 25% of them seen just once; the ten biggest clones take up about 24%. Sequencing input: PBMCs or a T cell subset sorted from them (not recorded which). These TCRs come from an adult woman who had mild COVID-19 (a few samples of this study predate the infection). Cell type and time point are not known.

In this sample, this clonotype turned up a few times. Here the CDR3 DNA reads TGTGCCAGCAGTGTTGGCCCCCTAGGAACACCCACAGATACGCAGTATTTT. Translation gives CASSVGPLGTPTDTQYF. The chain uses TRBV6-4 and TRBJ2-3; no firm D call. The V gene's germline CDR1 is MRHNA and CDR2 SNTAGT. The CDR3 is 17 amino acids. Trimming took off 4 bases at V and 2 bases at J, with 19 bases between the two ends.

This clonotype was observed many times. This rearrangement joins TRBV12-3 or TRBV12-4 to TRBJ2-1, with D possibly matching TRBD2 (5 bases). Trimming stripped 5 bases from V and 8 bases from J, with 19 bases between. The CDR3 is 15 residues long. The CDR3 loop reads CASSPHLAFGDEQFF. DNA for the CDR3: TGTGCCAGCAGTCCCCACCTGGCCTTCGGGGATGAGCAGTTCTTC.

In DNA, the CDR3 is TGCGCCAGCACTCCACCCTCAGGGGGCATCACTGAAGCTTTCTTT. It translates to CASTPPSGGITEAFF. The chain employs TRBV5-1 and TRBJ1-1; TRBD1 matches at 8 bases. Per germline, CDR1 SGHRS and CDR2 YFSETQ. This CDR3 is built from 15 residues. J was trimmed by 4 bases and V by 6 bases; bases with no gene match: 11.

This chain uses TRBV2 with TRBJ1-2; D call uncertain. The CDR3 is 15 amino acids. Germline V gene lookup returns CDR1 SNHLY and CDR2 FYNNEI. V was pared by 5 bases and J by 2 bases, with 15 bases between. The CDR3: CASSPSAGLNYGYTF. The CDR3, as DNA: TGTGCCAGCAGTCCTAGTGCGGGGTTAAACTATGGCTACACCTTC.

This sequence joins TRBV6-5 and TRBJ2-5, with a tentative D call TRBD2 (5 bases). The CDR3 covers 16 residues. Per the germline V gene, CDR1 is MNHEY and CDR2 is SVGAGI. Trimming left V 6 bases short and J 4 bases short, with 21 bases between. CDR3 protein: CASSQTATRARETQYF. In DNA, the CDR3 is TGTGCCAGCAGCCAAACCGCCACTAGGGCGAGAGAGACCCAGTACTTC.

This chain joins TRBV4-1 and TRBJ2-7; D is possibly TRBD1 (6 bases). Germline loops: CDR1 MGHRA, CDR2 YSYEKL. The V end lost 5 bases, the J end lost 0 bases, and 11 bases lay between the germline ends. This CDR3 spans 14 amino acids. For the CDR3, the DNA is TGCGCCAGCAGCGGCCGGGACACCTCCTACGAGCAGTACTTC. Its translation is CASSGRDTSYEQYF.

This clonotype has more than one count but fewer than ten. The rearrangement links TRBV4-3 to TRBJ2-5, with D uncertain. From germline, CDR1 is LGHNA and CDR2 YSLEER. Trimming removed 1 base at V and 4 bases at J, with 7 bases between. This CDR3 region has 13 residues. The CDR3 is CASSQGKGETQYF. CDR3 DNA sequence: TGCGCCAGCAGCCAAGGGAAGGGAGAGACCCAGTACTTC.

This clonotype was seen a few times. The chain is built from TRBV20-1 and TRBJ2-1; D gene unclear. V was clipped by 0 bases and J by 4 bases, with 10 bases between them. Germline V gives CDR1 DFQATT, CDR2 SNEGSKA (reference sequence). The CDR3 extends over 14 amino acids. The CDR3 here is CSARDVTEYNEQFF. The CDR3 DNA follows: TGCAGTGCTAGAGATGTAACAGAATACAATGAGCAGTTCTTC.

The rearrangement uses TRBV4-1 and TRBJ2-7; 10 bases line up with TRBD1. V was clipped by 0 bases and J by 3 bases; unmatched bases: 8. The CDR3 loop spans 17 amino acids. CDR1 and CDR2 from the germline V gene are MGHRA and YSYEKL. The CDR3 nucleotides are TGCGCCAGCAGCCAAGAACTAGGACAGGGGGGGTTCTACGAGCAGTACTTC. Translation gives CASSQELGQGGFYEQYF.

This clonotype occurred a few times. The chain recombines TRBV5-1 with TRBJ1-1; D is unclear. The CDR3 contains 13 residues. V was clipped by 2 bases and J by 7 bases, with 12 bases between them. Germline values: CDR1 SGHRS, CDR2 YFSETQ. The CDR3 coding sequence is TGCGCCAGCAGCTTCCGCAGCGGATATGAAGCTTTCTTT. The encoded protein is CASSFRSGYEAFF.

In its sample, this clonotype was seen a few times. CDR3 coding DNA: TGTGCCACCAGTGATCTACGCACAGGAAGCAGGTTCTTC. Its protein is CATSDLRTGSRFF. The genes are TRBV24-1 and TRBJ2-1, with TRBD1 as a possible D gene (5 bases). Trimming took 3 bases from V and 15 from J, leaving 17 bases between them. The CDR3 sequence is 13 residues long. CDR1 and CDR2 from the germline V gene are KGHDR and SFDVKD.

This rearrangement joins TRBV12-3 or TRBV12-4 to TRBJ2-3, with D tentatively TRBD1 or TRBD2 (5 bases each). Trimming removed 5 bases from V and 0 bases from J, with 9 bases in between. The CDR3 runs 14 residues. The CDR3 region is CASSPRDSTDTQYF. The CDR3 DNA sequence: TGTGCCAGCAGTCCCCGGGACAGCACAGATACGCAGTATTTT.

This chain links TRBV14 with TRBJ2-7; perhaps D is TRBD1 or TRBD2 (5 bases each). Germline assignment: CDR1 SGHDN and CDR2 FVKESK. This CDR3 spans 12 amino acids. Trimming removed 4 bases from V and 4 bases from J, with 8 bases in between. The CDR3: CASSRGDYEQYF. In nucleotides, the CDR3 is TGTGCCAGCAGCCGAGGGGATTACGAGCAGTACTTC.

The gene calls are TRBV7-8 and TRBJ2-7; D is perhaps TRBD1 or TRBD2 (5 bases each). The CDR3 length is 16 residues. Per germline, CDR1 SGHVS and CDR2 FQNEAQ. The germline V and J ends were trimmed by 4 bases and 0 bases, with 16 bases remaining between them. The CDR3 is CASSSPLGASSYEQYF. The CDR3 region has the DNA TGTGCCAGCAGCTCCCCCCTCGGGGCCAGCTCCTACGAGCAGTACTTC. Full variable domain (rest looked up from reference TRBV7-8 and TRBJ2-7): GAGVSQSPRYKVAKRGQDVALRCDPISGHVSLFWYQQALGQGPEFLTYFQNEAQLDKSGLPSDRFFAERPEGSVSTLKIQRTQQEDSAVYLCASSSPLGASSYEQYFGPGTRLTVT.

This clonotype was seen only a few times. The chain combines TRBV4-1 with TRBJ2-3; no reliable D call. The germline CDR1 and CDR2 sequences are MGHRA and YSYEKL. The CDR3 has 15 amino acids. Trimming took 0 bases from V and 0 from J, leaving 7 bases between them. CDR3 region: CASSQDWPSTDTQYF. For the CDR3, the DNA is TGCGCCAGCAGCCAAGATTGGCCTAGCACAGATACGCAGTATTTT.